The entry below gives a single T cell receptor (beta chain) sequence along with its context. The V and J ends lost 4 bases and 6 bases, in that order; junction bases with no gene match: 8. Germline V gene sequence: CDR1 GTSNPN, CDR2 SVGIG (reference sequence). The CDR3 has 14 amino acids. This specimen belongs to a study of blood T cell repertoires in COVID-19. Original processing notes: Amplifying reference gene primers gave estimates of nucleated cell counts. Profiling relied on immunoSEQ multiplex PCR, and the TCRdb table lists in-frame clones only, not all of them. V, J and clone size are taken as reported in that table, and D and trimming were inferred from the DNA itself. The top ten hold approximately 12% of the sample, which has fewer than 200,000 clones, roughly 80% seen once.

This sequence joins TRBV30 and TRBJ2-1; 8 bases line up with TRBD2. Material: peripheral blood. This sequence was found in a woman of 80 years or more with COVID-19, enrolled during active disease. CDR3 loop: CAWTSGLEGNEQFF. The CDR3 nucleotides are TGTGCCTGGACCTCGGGACTAGAGGGCAATGAGCAGTTCTTC.